The 21 T cell receptor beta chains below all came from one sample that was sequenced in a study of cytomegalovirus exposure and HLA in healthy donors. In the PCR, 60 Vbeta and 13 Jbeta primers were used. TCRdb keeps only in-frame clones here, not all; method: immunoSEQ multiplex PCR. The data hold tens of thousands of clones, with 75% to 85% observed a single time. Sample: PBMCs. All receptors derive from a man aged 50-60 years in good health and CMV-seropositive.

The rearrangement joins TRBV11-2 to TRBJ2-3, with 10 bases matching TRBD2. V lost 1 base and J lost 0; bases outside the gene matches: 1. From germline, CDR1 is SGHAT and CDR2 FQNNGV. This CDR3 region has 16 residues. CDR3 coding DNA: TGTGCCAGCAGCTTAGTACTAGCGGGGAGCACAGATACGCAGTATTTT. It is translated as CASSLVLAGSTDTQYF.

The chain's CDR3 is CASSQPPALRRQFF. DNA for the CDR3: TGTGCCAGCAGCCAACCCCCCGCATTGAGGAGGCAGTTCTTC. V is TRBV7-2 and J is TRBJ2-1, with D uncertain. Trimming cost V 5 bases and J 12 bases, with 20 bases left between them. Looked up from germline, CDR1 is SGHTA and CDR2 is FQGNSA. The CDR3 contains 14 residues.

This clone was found a few times. The CDR3, as DNA: TGTGCCAGCTGGAGGGTCAGCACTGAAGCTTTCTTT. Translating gives CASWRVSTEAFF. The gene calls are TRBV6-5 and TRBJ1-1; D gene ambiguous. Deletions cut 8 bases from V and 4 bases from J, with 11 bases between. Germline V CDR1 and CDR2: MNHEY, SVGAGI. This CDR3 comprises 12 residues.

This sequence joins TRBV5-6 and TRBJ1-6, with 7 bases that match TRBD1. V gave up 2 bases and J gave up 9 bases; unmatched junction bases: 5. Germline V CDR1 and CDR2: SGHDT, YYEEEE. The CDR3 is 14 amino acids. The CDR3 sequence is CASSLGQASSPLHF. The CDR3, as DNA: TGTGCCAGCAGCTTAGGACAGGCGAGTTCACCCCTCCACTTT.

In regard to this clone: The junction departs from the called germline gene at one end, perhaps through a read error. The chain couples TRBV4-3 to TRBJ2-5; possible D gene TRBD2, 5 bases. This CDR3 comprises 14 residues. CDR1 and CDR2 from the germline V gene are LGHNA and YSLEER. CDR3 sequence reads: CTSSQESGMETQYF. The DNA for the CDR3 is TGCACCAGCAGCCAAGAATCGGGGATGGAGACCCAGTACTTC.

This chain connects TRBV6-6 to TRBJ2-7; 9 bases map to TRBD1. V was clipped by 5 bases and J by 1 base; unmatched bases: 3. Germline V gene sequence: CDR1 MNHNY, CDR2 SVGAGI (reference sequence). This CDR3 comprises 14 residues. DNA of the CDR3: TGTGCCAGCAGTACGACAGGGGGATCCTACGAGCAGTACTTC. Amino acid sequence: CASSTTGGSYEQYF.

This rearrangement joins TRBV5-1 to TRBJ2-7; D possibly corresponds to TRBD2 (7 bases). The germline V and J ends were trimmed by 4 bases and 5 bases, with 16 bases remaining between them. The germline V gene encodes CDR1 SGHRS and CDR2 YFSETQ. The CDR3 has 14 residues. Here the CDR3 reads CASSLEGGSNEQYF. As DNA, the CDR3 is TGCGCCAGCAGCCTGGAGGGGGGGTCCAACGAGCAGTACTTC. The whole variable domain, filled in from reference TRBV5-1 and TRBJ2-7, reads KAGVTQTPRYLIKTRGQQVTLSCSPISGHRSVSWYQQTPGQGLQFLFEYFSETQRNKGNFPGRFSGRQFSNSRSEMNVSTLELGDSALYLCASSLEGGSNEQYFGPGTRLTVT.

The gene calls are TRBV7-3 and TRBJ2-7; 7 bases are shared with TRBD2. This CDR3 region has 13 residues. The V gene's germline CDR1 is SGHTA and CDR2 FQGTGA. The V gene end was trimmed by 4 bases and the J gene end by 6 bases; junction bases not matched to a gene: 6. This CDR3 is CASSSQGGGEQYF. The CDR3 bases are TGTGCCAGCAGCTCTCAGGGCGGGGGCGAGCAGTACTTC.

The chain employs TRBV21-1 and TRBJ2-1; the table names TRBD2, a call not compared with the DNA. TRBV21-1 is assigned pseudogene status. The CDR3 is made up of 15 amino acids. As DNA, the CDR3 is TGTGCCAGCAGCACCCCTAGCGGGGCCTACAATGAGCAGTTCTTC. It encodes CASSTPSGAYNEQFF.

The chain joins TRBV20-1 to TRBJ2-5, with D hard to call. V was cut by 1 base and J by 11 bases, with 11 bases left in between. The germline gives CDR1 DFQATT, CDR2 SNEGSKA (reference sequence). The CDR3 consists of 11 residues. CDR3 nucleotides: TGCAGTGCTAGAGGCCTAGTTGCTCAGTACTTC. Its translation: CSARGLVAQYF.

The chain uses TRBV7-9 and TRBJ1-3; D gene ambiguous. The CDR3 is 14 residues long. The V and J ends lost 5 bases and 0 bases respectively, with 8 bases between them. Germline loops: CDR1 SEHNR, CDR2 FQNEAQ (reference sequence). In nucleotides, the CDR3 is TGTGCCAGCAGCCCGCCTAACTCTGGAAACACCATATATTTT. This sequence encodes CASSPPNSGNTIYF. The full variable domain, its missing parts supplied by reference TRBV7-9 and TRBJ1-3, is DTGVSQNPRHKITKRGQNVTFRCDPISEHNRLYWYRQTLGQGPEFLTYFQNEAQLEKSRLLSDRFSAERPKGSFSTLEIQRTEQGDSAMYLCASSPPNSGNTIYFGEGSWLTVV.

This rearrangement joins TRBV15 to TRBJ2-6; D unresolved. Germline CDR1 and CDR2: LNHNV and YYDKDF (reference sequence). The CDR3 is 15 residues long. V lost 5 bases and J lost 0, with 8 bases in between. The CDR3 DNA reads as TGTGCCACCAGCTCACACAGCTCTGGGGCCAACGTCCTGACTTTC. Translation gives CATSSHSSGANVLTF.

This clone was seen once. The gene calls are TRBV18 and TRBJ2-5, with TRBD1 matching over 10 bases. CDR1 is KGHSH, CDR2 LQKENI, per germline. Trimming took 2 bases from V and 11 from J; bases not matched to a gene: 8. The CDR3 runs to 14 residues. CDR3 residues: CASSPGTGEDKQYF. CDR3 nucleotides: TGTGCCAGCTCACCAGGGACAGGGGAAGACAAGCAGTACTTC.

V usage is TRBV6-5 and J usage is TRBJ1-4; D is uncertain. Trimming stripped 7 bases from V and 0 bases from J, with 9 bases between. The CDR3 consists of 14 residues. In germline, CDR1 is MNHEY, CDR2 SVGAGI. The DNA for the CDR3 is TGTGCCAGCAAACTCCTAGCAACTAATGAAAAACTGTTTTTT. As protein: CASKLLATNEKLFF.

This chain links TRBV11-2 with TRBJ1-2; 9 bases agree with TRBD1. Germline V gene lookup returns CDR1 SGHAT and CDR2 FQNNGV. The trim removed 5 bases at V and 3 bases at J, leaving 7 bases unmatched. CDR3 size: 15 residues. CDR3 in amino acids: CASSLMTGGYYGYTF. CDR3 DNA sequence: TGTGCCAGCAGCCTAATGACAGGGGGGTACTATGGCTACACCTTC.

J is TRBJ2-1 and V is TRBV7-9; 10 nucleotides align to TRBD2. This CDR3 contains 14 residues. CDR1 is SEHNR, CDR2 FQNEAQ, per germline (reference sequence). V was pared by 6 bases and J by 6 bases, with 5 bases of the junction left unmatched. CDR3 residues: CASSSGRPLNEQFF. CDR3 nucleotides: TGTGCCAGCAGTAGCGGGAGGCCCCTCAATGAGCAGTTCTTC.

V usage is TRBV18 and J usage is TRBJ2-1; D perhaps matches TRBD1 (6 bases). This CDR3 region has 15 residues. V was cut by 3 bases and J by 0 bases, with 9 bases left in between. Germline V CDR1 and CDR2: KGHSH, LQKENI. The DNA for the CDR3 is TGTGCCAGCTCACCTACAGGGTTCTCCTACAATGAGCAGTTCTTC. Residues: CASSPTGFSYNEQFF.

The chain links TRBV5-1 to TRBJ2-5; D gene uncertain. Trimming shortened V by 4 bases and J by 2 bases, and 15 bases separated the two germline ends. The germline V gene encodes CDR1 SGHRS and CDR2 YFSETQ. The CDR3 sequence is 15 residues long. This CDR3 is CASSRTPSLQETQYF. CDR3 coding DNA: TGCGCCAGCAGCCGTACTCCAAGCCTACAAGAGACCCAGTACTTC.

This sequence joins TRBV5-1 and TRBJ2-2, with a weak D call TRBD2 (5 bases). Germline V gives CDR1 SGHRS, CDR2 YFSETQ. The CDR3 runs to 14 residues. Trimming left V 2 bases short and J 7 bases short, with 12 bases between. CDR3 bases: TGCGCCAGCAGCTTAGACGCGGGTGGCGGGGAGCTGTTTTTT. This codes for CASSLDAGGGELFF. Full variable domain (missing parts from reference TRBV5-1 and TRBJ2-2): KAGVTQTPRYLIKTRGQQVTLSCSPISGHRSVSWYQQTPGQGLQFLFEYFSETQRNKGNFPGRFSGRQFSNSRSEMNVSTLELGDSALYLCASSLDAGGGELFFGEGSRLTVL.

The V call is TRBV9, the J call TRBJ1-2, with 7 bases lining up with TRBD1. The CDR3 length is 16 residues. V trimming: 4 bases; J trimming: 5 bases; junction bases outside the gene matches: 14. The germline V gene encodes CDR1 SGDLS and CDR2 YYNGEE. The CDR3 bases are TGTGCCAGCAGCCCCCAAGGCAGGGGGAACTATTATGGCTACACCTTC. It yields the protein CASSPQGRGNYYGYTF.

This clone was counted a few times. The CDR3 DNA reads as TGTGCCAGCTCACCATACGCAGGCAACACTGAAGCTTTCTTT. This sequence encodes CASSPYAGNTEAFF. This chain uses TRBV18 with TRBJ1-1; D gene unclear. From germline, CDR1 is KGHSH and CDR2 LQKENI. The V end was cut by 2 bases, the J end by 2 bases, with 9 bases between. CDR3 size: 14 residues.